This T cell receptor beta chain was sequenced in a study of early stage breast cancer tumors. Overall study: ER+/PR+/HER2- status applied to about 75% of the 16 invasive breast tumors.

This CDR3 spans 13 amino acids. Germline CDR1 SGHTA, CDR2 FQGNSA. V shed 1 base and J shed 1 base, with 3 bases lying between them. Within the sample, this clone is large. Profiled with immunoSEQ multiplex PCR; TCRdb holds only in-frame clones, not every one. The profile shows some 6,500 clones, roughly 73% of them singletons. The material sequenced was normal breast tissue next to the tumor. The clonotype comes from a person aged 35 to 50 with breast cancer. The V and J genes are TRBV7-2 and TRBJ2-3; D is ambiguous. Here the CDR3 DNA reads TGTGCCAGCAGCTTAGGTCGCACAGATACGCAGTATTTT. Residues: CASSLGRTDTQYF. The full variable domain, rest sourced from reference TRBV7-2 and TRBJ2-3, is GAGVSQSPSNKVTEKGKDVELRCDPISGHTALYWYRQSLGQGLEFLIYFQGNSAPDKSGLPSDRFSAERTGGSVSTLTIQRTQQEDSAVYLCASSLGRTDTQYFGPGTRLTVL.